This T cell receptor beta chain originates from a study of T-cell reconstitution after alpha-beta-depleted transplantation in children. Concerning this clonotype: Sequence at one end of the junction differs from germline and may be a read error.

Unique molecular identifiers featured in how the TCRbeta library was prepared. One entry per CDR3 protein results from TCRdb running MiXCR on the PCR reads. The sample has about 610,000 distinct CDR3 sequences, 8% to 11% seen once. Sequencing was performed on PBMCs from the stem cell graft donor, taken from the stem cell graft. The sequence derives from a human donor who donated a stem cell graft to a child with acute myeloid leukemia.

The CDR3, as DNA: TGCTGTGCTCCCGGGACTAGCGGACACTCCTACAATGAGCAGTTCTTC. It specifies CCAPGTSGHSYNEQFF. The genes are TRBV20-1 and TRBJ2-1; 11 bases align to TRBD2. Germline CDR1 is DFQATT and CDR2 is SNEGSKA (reference sequence). The CDR3 has 16 residues.